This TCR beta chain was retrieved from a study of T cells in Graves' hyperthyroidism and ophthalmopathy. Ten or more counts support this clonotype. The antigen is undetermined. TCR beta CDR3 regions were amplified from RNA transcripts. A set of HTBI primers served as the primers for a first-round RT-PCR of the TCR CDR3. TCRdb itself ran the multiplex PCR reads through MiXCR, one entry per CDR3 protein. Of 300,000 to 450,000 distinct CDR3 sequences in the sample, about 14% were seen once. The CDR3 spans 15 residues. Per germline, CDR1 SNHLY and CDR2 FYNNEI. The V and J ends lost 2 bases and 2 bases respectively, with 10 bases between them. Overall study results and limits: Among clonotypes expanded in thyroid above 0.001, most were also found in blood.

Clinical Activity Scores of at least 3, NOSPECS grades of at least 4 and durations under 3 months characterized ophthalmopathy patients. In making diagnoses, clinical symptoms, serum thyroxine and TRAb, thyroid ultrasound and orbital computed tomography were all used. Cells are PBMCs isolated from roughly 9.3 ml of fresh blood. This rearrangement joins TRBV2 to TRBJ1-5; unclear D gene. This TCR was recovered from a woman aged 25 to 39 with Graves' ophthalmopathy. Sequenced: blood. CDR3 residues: CASSERRLGNQPQHF. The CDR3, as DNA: TGTGCCAGCAGTGAACGGAGGTTGGGCAATCAGCCCCAGCATTTT. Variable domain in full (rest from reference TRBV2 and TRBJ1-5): EPEVTQTPSHQVTQMGQEVILRCVPISNHLYFYWYRQILGQKVEFLVSFYNNEISEKSEIFDDQFSVERPDGSNFTLKIRSTKLEDSAMYFCASSERRLGNQPQHFGDGTRLSIL.